These T cell receptor beta chains were read from a single sample in a study of identical twins. MiXCR was run by TCRdb on the 5' RACE reads, yielding one entry per CDR3 protein. The sample has about 690,000 distinct CDR3 sequences, 20% to 25% seen once. Another study also made use of these data, one on T cells expressing NK-cell markers.

The sequenced sample was PBMCs. These TCRs come from a woman under 30 in good health. The CDR3 runs from the conserved cysteine through the conserved F or W. Fields, in order: J gene, clone size, D gene, V gene, CDR3 DNA, CDR3 protein. The D gene is left open where the match is weak. Clone size is given for some rows only: seen once, a few or many times, or a class if the clone is expanded.

j_gene: TRBJ1-2
abundance: many
d_gene: -
v_gene: TRBV12-3/TRBV12-4
CDR3nt: TGTGCCAGCAGTTGGGGGCAGGGAGAAGGCTACACCTTC
CDR3aa: CASSWGQGEGYTF

j_gene: TRBJ2-1
abundance: -
d_gene: TRBD2
v_gene: TRBV5-1
CDR3nt: TGCGCCAGCAGCCCCGACCCTAGCGGAAATGAGCAGTTCTTC
CDR3aa: CASSPDPSGNEQFF

j_gene: TRBJ2-1
abundance: -
d_gene: -
v_gene: TRBV3-1
CDR3nt: TGTGCCAGCAGCCAAGTCACCGGAGAGCAGTTCTTC
CDR3aa: CASSQVTGEQFF

j_gene: TRBJ1-2
abundance: -
d_gene: TRBD1
v_gene: TRBV29-1
CDR3nt: TGCAGCGTTGATCAGCAGGGGGGCTCCTACACCTTC
CDR3aa: CSVDQQGGSYTF

j_gene: TRBJ2-7
abundance: few
d_gene: TRBD1
v_gene: TRBV6-1
CDR3nt: TGTGCCAGTTCAGGACAGGGTTTCGGTTACGAGCAGTACTTC
CDR3aa: CASSGQGFGYEQYF

j_gene: TRBJ2-7
abundance: few
d_gene: -
v_gene: TRBV10-3
CDR3nt: TGTGCCATCAGTCCGACAATAAAGTCCTACGAGCAGTACTTC
CDR3aa: CAISPTIKSYEQYF

j_gene: TRBJ1-5
abundance: -
d_gene: TRBD1
v_gene: TRBV20-1
CDR3nt: TGCAGTGCTCTGACTACAGGGGAGTTTGAGCAGCCCCAGCATTTT
CDR3aa: CSALTTGEFEQPQHF

j_gene: TRBJ2-7
abundance: -
d_gene: -
v_gene: TRBV20-1
CDR3nt: TGCAGTGCCCCCAACCATTACGAGCAGTACTTC
CDR3aa: CSAPNHYEQYF

j_gene: TRBJ2-7
abundance: few
d_gene: -
v_gene: TRBV7-8
CDR3nt: TGTGCCAGCAGCTCCAAACAGGCGGGGTACGAGCAGTACTTC
CDR3aa: CASSSKQAGYEQYF

j_gene: TRBJ2-3
abundance: -
d_gene: TRBD2
v_gene: TRBV6-1
CDR3nt: TGTGCCACAGGGGAAGCTAGCGGGAGGGTATCTCTCACGACAGATACGCAGTATTTT
CDR3aa: CATGEASGRVSLTTDTQYF

j_gene: TRBJ1-5
abundance: few
d_gene: -
v_gene: TRBV7-6
CDR3nt: TGTGCCAGCAGCTTAGGCGGTTACAATCAGCCCCAGCATTTT
CDR3aa: CASSLGGYNQPQHF

j_gene: TRBJ2-3
abundance: few
d_gene: -
v_gene: TRBV29-1
CDR3nt: TGCAGCGTTGAAAAGGGGAGCGGGAGCACAGATACGCAGTATTTT
CDR3aa: CSVEKGSGSTDTQYF

j_gene: TRBJ1-2
abundance: -
d_gene: TRBD1
v_gene: TRBV20-1
CDR3nt: TGCAGTGCCCCCGCGGGGACAGGGAATAGTCAGAGAGGCTACACCTTC
CDR3aa: CSAPAGTGNSQRGYTF

j_gene: TRBJ1-5
abundance: -
d_gene: -
v_gene: TRBV12-3/TRBV12-4
CDR3nt: TGTGCCAGCAGGGGAACGGCCCGCGATCAGCCCCAGCATTTT
CDR3aa: CASRGTARDQPQHF

j_gene: TRBJ1-2
abundance: few
d_gene: -
v_gene: TRBV20-1
CDR3nt: TGCAGTGCTAGAGGAGAAGCAGGGGTGGACTATGGCTACACCTTC
CDR3aa: CSARGEAGVDYGYTF

j_gene: TRBJ2-5
abundance: -
d_gene: -
v_gene: TRBV6-2/TRBV6-3
CDR3nt: TGTGCCAGCAGTTACTCGATATCACGGCTAGAGACCCAGTACTTC
CDR3aa: CASSYSISRLETQYF

j_gene: TRBJ2-2
abundance: -
d_gene: -
v_gene: TRBV6-5
CDR3nt: TGTGCCAGCAGTTACTCGACTGGGAACACCGGGGAGCTGTTTTTT
CDR3aa: CASSYSTGNTGELFF

j_gene: TRBJ2-3
abundance: -
d_gene: -
v_gene: TRBV10-1
CDR3nt: TGCGCCAGCAGTGTAAGGCAGGGAGGAGCAGATACGCAGTATTTT
CDR3aa: CASSVRQGGADTQYF

j_gene: TRBJ2-7
abundance: -
d_gene: TRBD1
v_gene: TRBV25-1
CDR3nt: TGTGCCAGCAGTTTCCGGGACAGGGGAACCGAGCAGTACTTC
CDR3aa: CASSFRDRGTEQYF

j_gene: TRBJ2-1
abundance: few
d_gene: TRBD2
v_gene: TRBV20-1
CDR3nt: TGCAGTGCTAGAGGAGGGAGGGGAAATGAGCAGTTCTTC
CDR3aa: CSARGGRGNEQFF

j_gene: TRBJ2-7
abundance: -
d_gene: -
v_gene: TRBV7-2
CDR3nt: TGTGCCAGCAGCTTAATTTGGGAAAAGAAGTACTTC
CDR3aa: CASSLIWEKKYF

j_gene: TRBJ2-1
abundance: -
d_gene: TRBD2
v_gene: TRBV5-1
CDR3nt: TGCGCCAGCAGCTTAACTAGCGGGAGGGCACCCTACAATGAGCAGTTCTTC
CDR3aa: CASSLTSGRAPYNEQFF

j_gene: TRBJ2-1
abundance: -
d_gene: -
v_gene: TRBV5-1
CDR3nt: TGCGCCAGCAGCGGATGGACCCAAAATGAGCAGTTCTTC
CDR3aa: CASSGWTQNEQFF

j_gene: TRBJ2-7
abundance: -
d_gene: TRBD2
v_gene: TRBV20-1
CDR3nt: TGCAGTGCGGCCCCTAGCGGGAGGGCTGACGAGCAGTACTTC
CDR3aa: CSAAPSGRADEQYF

j_gene: TRBJ2-2
abundance: few
d_gene: -
v_gene: TRBV6-1
CDR3nt: TGTGCCAGCAAGCGGAAATGGTCGGGAGCGAACACCGGGGAGCTGTTTTTT
CDR3aa: CASKRKWSGANTGELFF

j_gene: TRBJ2-5
abundance: -
d_gene: -
v_gene: TRBV9
CDR3nt: TGTGCCAGCAGCGTAGCCCCTCGGACCACGCAAGAGACCCAGTACTTC
CDR3aa: CASSVAPRTTQETQYF

j_gene: TRBJ1-2
abundance: few
d_gene: -
v_gene: TRBV20-1
CDR3nt: TGCAGTGCTAGGATTGCTGGCTATGGCTACACCTTC
CDR3aa: CSARIAGYGYTF

j_gene: TRBJ2-1
abundance: few
d_gene: -
v_gene: TRBV12-3/TRBV12-4
CDR3nt: TGTGCCAGTACTAGGTTTCAGGGGCTCAATGAGCAGTTCTTC
CDR3aa: CASTRFQGLNEQFF

j_gene: TRBJ2-1
abundance: few
d_gene: -
v_gene: TRBV20-1
CDR3nt: TGCAGTGCTAGGAGTAGGAATGAGCAGTTCTTC
CDR3aa: CSARSRNEQFF

j_gene: TRBJ2-7
abundance: few
d_gene: TRBD2
v_gene: TRBV12-3/TRBV12-4
CDR3nt: TGTGCCAGCACTAGCGGGACCTACGAGCAGTACTTC
CDR3aa: CASTSGTYEQYF

j_gene: TRBJ2-7
abundance: -
d_gene: -
v_gene: TRBV3-1
CDR3nt: TGTGCCAGCAGCCCCTCCACAGCTTACGAGCAGTACTTC
CDR3aa: CASSPSTAYEQYF

j_gene: TRBJ2-3
abundance: -
d_gene: TRBD1
v_gene: TRBV6-2/TRBV6-3
CDR3nt: TGTGCCAGCAGTTCAGAATTCGACAGGGGCGATACGCAGTATTTT
CDR3aa: CASSSEFDRGDTQYF

j_gene: TRBJ2-1
abundance: -
d_gene: TRBD2
v_gene: TRBV27
CDR3nt: TGTGCCAGCAGTTTATTAAGCGGGAGTACCGGTGAGCAGTTCTTC
CDR3aa: CASSLLSGSTGEQFF

j_gene: TRBJ1-1
abundance: -
d_gene: -
v_gene: TRBV9
CDR3nt: TGTGCCAGCAGCGCCCGTCTGAACACTGAAGCTTTCTTT
CDR3aa: CASSARLNTEAFF

j_gene: TRBJ1-2
abundance: many
d_gene: -
v_gene: TRBV20-1
CDR3nt: TGCAGTGCTAGAGACGGGGTCCGTTGGGGTGGCTACACCTTC
CDR3aa: CSARDGVRWGGYTF

j_gene: TRBJ2-3
abundance: -
d_gene: -
v_gene: TRBV12-3/TRBV12-4
CDR3nt: TGTGCCAGCAGTTCGCTAGCGAGCCGCACAGATACGCAGTATTTT
CDR3aa: CASSSLASRTDTQYF

j_gene: TRBJ2-7
abundance: few
d_gene: -
v_gene: TRBV24-1
CDR3nt: TGTGCCACCAGTGACTCCGGCCCCTTCGCCGAGCAGTACTTC
CDR3aa: CATSDSGPFAEQYF

j_gene: TRBJ1-2
abundance: -
d_gene: -
v_gene: TRBV10-3
CDR3nt: TGTGCCATCAGTGAGTCCGTTGATACTTCCAACTATGGCTACACCTTC
CDR3aa: CAISESVDTSNYGYTF

j_gene: TRBJ2-3
abundance: few
d_gene: -
v_gene: TRBV20-1
CDR3nt: TGCAGTGCTATGAGAGGAGATACGCAGTATTTT
CDR3aa: CSAMRGDTQYF

j_gene: TRBJ2-5
abundance: -
d_gene: -
v_gene: TRBV20-1
CDR3nt: TGCAGTGCTAGAGGGGGGTCGCAGACCCAGTACTTC
CDR3aa: CSARGGSQTQYF

j_gene: TRBJ2-1
abundance: few
d_gene: -
v_gene: TRBV4-2
CDR3nt: TGTGCCAGCAGCCGAGCTGGGCGCGACAATGAGCAGTTCTTC
CDR3aa: CASSRAGRDNEQFF

j_gene: TRBJ2-1
abundance: -
d_gene: -
v_gene: TRBV20-1
CDR3nt: TGCAGTGCGCAACGGGGGAACAATGAGCAGTTCTTC
CDR3aa: CSAQRGNNEQFF

j_gene: TRBJ1-2
abundance: few
d_gene: -
v_gene: TRBV9
CDR3nt: TGTGCCAGCAGCGACGGAGGCAGCTACACCTTC
CDR3aa: CASSDGGSYTF

j_gene: TRBJ2-7
abundance: -
d_gene: TRBD2
v_gene: TRBV12-3/TRBV12-4
CDR3nt: TGTGCCAGCACTCCGGGACTAGCGGGACCCTACGAGCAGTACTTC
CDR3aa: CASTPGLAGPYEQYF

j_gene: TRBJ2-2
abundance: -
d_gene: -
v_gene: TRBV6-1
CDR3nt: TGTGCCAGCAGCAGGAGGGGGCCGTATGGCGGGGAGCTGTTTTTT
CDR3aa: CASSRRGPYGGELFF

j_gene: TRBJ2-1
abundance: many
d_gene: -
v_gene: TRBV20-1
CDR3nt: TGCAGTGCCGTTAGCGACGGCTCCTACAATGAGCAGTTCTTC
CDR3aa: CSAVSDGSYNEQFF

j_gene: TRBJ2-1
abundance: few
d_gene: TRBD1
v_gene: TRBV10-3
CDR3nt: TGTGCCATCAGTGAGAGGACAGGGGCAGGCGAGCAGTTCTTC
CDR3aa: CAISERTGAGEQFF

j_gene: TRBJ2-2
abundance: -
d_gene: TRBD1
v_gene: TRBV9
CDR3nt: TGTGCCAGCAGCCTCCGGACAGGGTCGGACACCGGGGAGCTGTTTTTT
CDR3aa: CASSLRTGSDTGELFF

j_gene: TRBJ2-7
abundance: many
d_gene: -
v_gene: TRBV29-1
CDR3nt: TGCAGCGTTGAAGGGAGGGGCTACGAGCAGTACTTC
CDR3aa: CSVEGRGYEQYF

j_gene: TRBJ2-7
abundance: -
d_gene: -
v_gene: TRBV12-3/TRBV12-4
CDR3nt: TGTGCCAGCAGTGGTAGGGGGAGCGAGCAGTACTTC
CDR3aa: CASSGRGSEQYF

j_gene: TRBJ1-2
abundance: -
d_gene: TRBD1
v_gene: TRBV6-1
CDR3nt: TGTGCCAGCAGAACCTGGAGAGGGGGCGCGAGCCTAGGCTACACCTTC
CDR3aa: CASRTWRGGASLGYTF

j_gene: TRBJ2-7
abundance: -
d_gene: TRBD2
v_gene: TRBV15
CDR3nt: TGTGCCACCAGCAGACTAGCGGGGGCCTCTGGAGAGCAGTACTTC
CDR3aa: CATSRLAGASGEQYF

j_gene: TRBJ2-5
abundance: few
d_gene: -
v_gene: TRBV6-4
CDR3nt: TGTGCCAGCAGTGACACGTCTAGGCGGGAGACCCAGTACTTC
CDR3aa: CASSDTSRRETQYF

j_gene: TRBJ2-1
abundance: few
d_gene: -
v_gene: TRBV7-9
CDR3nt: TGTGCCAGCAGCTTCTTGTCGGGGTCCTACAATGAGCAGTTCTTC
CDR3aa: CASSFLSGSYNEQFF

j_gene: TRBJ2-3
abundance: -
d_gene: -
v_gene: TRBV5-5
CDR3nt: TGTGCCAGCAGCTTTGGAGCAGACACAGATACGCAGTATTTT
CDR3aa: CASSFGADTDTQYF

j_gene: TRBJ2-7
abundance: few
d_gene: TRBD2
v_gene: TRBV5-1
CDR3nt: TGCGCCAGCAGTCCTGGGAGGGGCCCCTACTACGAGCAGTACTTC
CDR3aa: CASSPGRGPYYEQYF

j_gene: TRBJ2-7
abundance: -
d_gene: -
v_gene: TRBV30
CDR3nt: TGTGCCTGGAGTGTAGCGGAGACCACCTACGAGCAGTACTTC
CDR3aa: CAWSVAETTYEQYF

j_gene: TRBJ2-7
abundance: -
d_gene: -
v_gene: TRBV2
CDR3nt: TGTGCCAGCAGGAGGGGCCACGAGCAGTACTTC
CDR3aa: CASRRGHEQYF